This T cell receptor (beta chain) was profiled in a study of blood T cell repertoires in COVID-19. TCRdb's copy holds only in-frame clones and misses some; the assay was immunoSEQ multiplex PCR. The profile covers 150,000 or so clones, with 65% to 90% appearing a single time and approximately 10% taken by the ten largest. CDR3 length: 13 residues. The germline gives CDR1 SGDLS, CDR2 YYNGEE. V shed 4 bases and J shed 5 bases, with 11 bases lying between them. The rearrangement links TRBV9 to TRBJ2-3, with D possibly being TRBD2 (6 bases). This TCR was sampled from a woman aged 50 to 60 with acute or convalescent COVID-19. What was sequenced was peripheral blood. This CDR3 is CASSTRGGDTQYF. In nucleotides, the CDR3 is TGTGCCAGCAGCACGAGGGGAGGAGATACGCAGTATTTT.